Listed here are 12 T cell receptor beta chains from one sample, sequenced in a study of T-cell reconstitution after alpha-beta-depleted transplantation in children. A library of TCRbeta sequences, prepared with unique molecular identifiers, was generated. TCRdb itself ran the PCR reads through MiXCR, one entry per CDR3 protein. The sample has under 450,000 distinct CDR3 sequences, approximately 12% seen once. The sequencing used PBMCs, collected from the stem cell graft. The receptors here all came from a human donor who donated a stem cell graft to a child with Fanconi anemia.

In nucleotides, the CDR3 is TGCGCCAGCAGCCCGGGGACAGGGGCCGACCCCTTTTCCTACGAGCAGTACTTC. This sequence encodes CASSPGTGADPFSYEQYF. The chain uses TRBV5-1 and TRBJ2-7, with 10 bases matching TRBD1. CDR1 SGHRS and CDR2 YFSETQ come from the germline V gene. CDR3 length: 18 amino acids. V dropped 4 bases and J dropped 1; count of bases not matched to a gene: 14.

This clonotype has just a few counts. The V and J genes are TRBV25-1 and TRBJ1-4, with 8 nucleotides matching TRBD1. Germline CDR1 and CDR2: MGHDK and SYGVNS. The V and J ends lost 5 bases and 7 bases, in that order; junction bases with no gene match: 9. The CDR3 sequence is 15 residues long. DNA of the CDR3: TGTGCCAGCAGTCGCATGACAGGGGTGGGTGAAAAACTGTTTTTT. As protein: CASSRMTGVGEKLFF. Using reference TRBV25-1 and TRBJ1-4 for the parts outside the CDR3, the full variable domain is EADIYQTPRYLVIGTGKKITLECSQTMGHDKMYWYQQDPGMELHLIHYSYGVNSTEKGDLSSESTVSRIRTEHFPLTLESARPSHTSQYLCASSRMTGVGEKLFFGSGTQLSVL.

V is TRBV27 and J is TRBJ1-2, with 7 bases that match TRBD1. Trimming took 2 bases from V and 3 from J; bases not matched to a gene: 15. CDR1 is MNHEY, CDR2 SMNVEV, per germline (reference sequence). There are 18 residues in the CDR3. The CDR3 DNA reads TGTGCCAGCAGTTTAACCCCCCCGCGTTTAGGGGGCTACTATGGCTACACCTTC. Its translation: CASSLTPPRLGGYYGYTF.

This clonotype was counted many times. The CDR3 is CASSPRTDKETQYF. The DNA for the CDR3 is TGTGCCAGCAGCCCCCGGACAGACAAAGAGACCCAGTACTTC. The rearrangement joins TRBV12-3 or TRBV12-4 to TRBJ2-5; possibly TRBD1 for D (6 bases). This CDR3 has 14 residues. V gave up 6 bases and J gave up 3 bases, with 14 bases separating them.

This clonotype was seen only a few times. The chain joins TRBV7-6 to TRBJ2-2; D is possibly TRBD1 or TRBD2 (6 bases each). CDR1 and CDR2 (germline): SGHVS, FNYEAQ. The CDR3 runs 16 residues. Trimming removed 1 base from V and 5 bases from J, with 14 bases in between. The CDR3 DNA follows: TGTGCCAGCAGCTTAGAAGGGGGAGGATATACCGGGGAGCTGTTTTTT. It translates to CASSLEGGGYTGELFF. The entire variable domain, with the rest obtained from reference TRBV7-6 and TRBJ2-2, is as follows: GAGVSQSPRYKVTKRGQDVALRCDPISGHVSLYWYRQALGQGPEFLTYFNYEAQQDKSGLPNDRFSAERPEGSISTLTIQRTEQRDSAMYRCASSLEGGGYTGELFFGEGSRLTVL.

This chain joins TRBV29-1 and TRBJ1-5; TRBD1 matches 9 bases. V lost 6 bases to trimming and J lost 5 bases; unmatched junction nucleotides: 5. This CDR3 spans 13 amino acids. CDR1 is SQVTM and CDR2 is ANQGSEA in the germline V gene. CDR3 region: CSVTDRGDQPQHF. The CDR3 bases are TGCAGCGTCACAGACAGGGGGGATCAGCCCCAGCATTTT.

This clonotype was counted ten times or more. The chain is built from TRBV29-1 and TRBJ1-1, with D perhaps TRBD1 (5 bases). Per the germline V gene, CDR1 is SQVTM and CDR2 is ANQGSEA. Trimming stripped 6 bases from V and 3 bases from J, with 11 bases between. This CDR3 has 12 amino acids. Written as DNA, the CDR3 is TGCAGCGTCTCCCGGGGGGACACTGAAGCTTTCTTT. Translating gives CSVSRGDTEAFF.

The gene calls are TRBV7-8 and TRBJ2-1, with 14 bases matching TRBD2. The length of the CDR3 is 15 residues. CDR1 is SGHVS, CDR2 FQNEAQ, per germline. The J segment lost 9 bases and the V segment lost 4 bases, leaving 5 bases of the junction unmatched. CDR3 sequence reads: CASSSGTSGGSEQFF. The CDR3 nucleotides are TGTGCCAGCAGCTCCGGGACTAGCGGGGGCAGTGAGCAGTTCTTC.

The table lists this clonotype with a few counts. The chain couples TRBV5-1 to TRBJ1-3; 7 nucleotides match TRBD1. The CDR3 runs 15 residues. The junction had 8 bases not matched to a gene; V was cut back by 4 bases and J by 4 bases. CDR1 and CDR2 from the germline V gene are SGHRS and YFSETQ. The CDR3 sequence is CASSVTGERGNTIYF. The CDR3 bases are TGCGCCAGCAGCGTTACAGGGGAGAGAGGAAACACCATATATTTT.

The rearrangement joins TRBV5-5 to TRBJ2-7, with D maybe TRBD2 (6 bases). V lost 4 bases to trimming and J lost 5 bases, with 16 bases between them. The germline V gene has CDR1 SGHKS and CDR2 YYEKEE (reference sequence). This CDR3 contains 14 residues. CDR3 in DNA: TGTGCCAGCAGCCTGGAGGGTTCCCCCCACGAGCAGTACTTC. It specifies CASSLEGSPHEQYF.

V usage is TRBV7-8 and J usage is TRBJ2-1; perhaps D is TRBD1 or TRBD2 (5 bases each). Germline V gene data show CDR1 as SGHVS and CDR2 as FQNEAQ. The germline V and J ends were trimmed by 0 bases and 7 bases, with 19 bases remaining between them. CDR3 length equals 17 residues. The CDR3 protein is CASSLATGGGVVNEQFF. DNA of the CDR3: TGTGCCAGCAGCTTAGCCACAGGAGGTGGGGTGGTGAATGAGCAGTTCTTC. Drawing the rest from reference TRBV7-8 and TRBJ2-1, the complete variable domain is GAGVSQSPRYKVAKRGQDVALRCDPISGHVSLFWYQQALGQGPEFLTYFQNEAQLDKSGLPSDRFFAERPEGSVSTLKIQRTQQEDSAVYLCASSLATGGGVVNEQFFGPGTRLTVL.

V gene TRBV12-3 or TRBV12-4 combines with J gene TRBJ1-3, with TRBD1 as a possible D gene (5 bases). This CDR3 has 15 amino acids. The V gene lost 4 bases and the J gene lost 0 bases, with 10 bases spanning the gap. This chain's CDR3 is CASSYQGSSGNTIYF. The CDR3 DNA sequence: TGTGCCAGCAGTTACCAGGGCAGCTCTGGAAACACCATATATTTT.